This T cell receptor (beta chain) was identified during a study of T cells after yellow fever vaccination (dated by TCRdb to the late 2010s). A note on the overall study: Libraries from fractions with low cell numbers were prepared with the SMART-Seq v4 Ultra Low Input RNA kit. To follow T-cell clones before and after primary and booster YFV17D yellow fever vaccination, bulk TCR alpha and beta repertoires were sequenced over time. Two healthy male donors, one aged 18 to 30 and one aged 30 to 40 years, made up the cohort. Blood was drawn at multiple timepoints before and after primary and secondary immunization, with bulk PBMC replicates and cell subsets isolated.

This clonotype was detected many times. The specificity of this receptor is unknown. No base quality values were provided; no much bigger clone lies one nucleotide off. Reading the germline V gene gives CDR1 SGHTA and CDR2 FQGNSA. The CDR3 runs 13 amino acids, cysteine and phenylalanine included. Only the CDR3 part of the read is kept: 39 bases, read in frame from the first base. V drops 2 bases and J drops 3 bases, leaving 8 bases in between. This specimen's treatment or condition label, per the study, means: live attenuated yellow fever vaccine strain. A standard Ficoll-Paque protocol was used to isolate PBMCs from peripheral blood. Dynabeads CD4 and CD8 positive selection kits were used to isolate the CD4 and CD8 T-cell fractions. TriZol was used to extract RNA from bulk PBMCs, CD4 and CD8 fractions, and dextramer-positive and dextramer-negative fractions. General study outcomes and caveats: Only two donors were included in the study, so the extent to which the findings can be generalized is limited. Most clones expanded after primary vaccination (about 95% of CD4 and roughly 91% of CD8) were re-detected after the booster, suggesting that broad memory maintenance occurred. Compared with the primary T-cell response, the secondary T-cell response was weaker but faster, peaking on day 5 rather than day 15. Computational filtering was required because FACS-sorted repertoires could contain abundant contaminating clonotypes from the bulk population. A small fraction of clonotypes appeared in both the CD4 and CD8 compartments, likely as a result of convergent recombination.

Sequencing instrument: Illumina NovaSeq 6000. TCR cDNA was synthesized by 5'RACE template switching, through which a universal primer site and unique molecular identifiers were introduced. Priming of cDNA synthesis was performed from both the TCR alpha and TCR beta constant segments. Libraries were amplified in two PCR steps, with sample barcodes and sequencing adapters added in the second step. Sequencing of libraries was done on Illumina HiSeq 2500 (2x100 bp) or NovaSeq (2x150 bp). The authors' pipeline ran thus. MIGEC handled demultiplexing of reads and collapsing into UMI consensus sequences, while MiXCR performed V(D)J alignment. Clonotypes responding to the vaccine were identified with edgeR on replicate PBMC samples, with the criteria of FDR below 0.01 and a log2 fold change above 5 up to day 15. Each bulk clonotype was labeled CD4 or CD8 based on which sequenced repertoire, CD4 or CD8, contained the clonotype at higher abundance. TCRdb reprocessing: public reads trimmed at Q25 with fastp, clones called with MiXCR, in-frame beta chains kept. Identical CDR3 proteins give one entry, which carries the most common genes and DNA. The V and J calls here are based on TCRdb, not the publication. Counted in this sample were some 320,000 distinct CDR3 sequences; around 10% of them appeared once. The ten largest clonotypes hold 3% to 3.5% of the sample.

The sequence was obtained from a man aged 18 to 29 who received the YFV17D yellow fever vaccine. The receptor chain draws on TRBV7-2 and TRBJ2-7; a tentative D match to TRBD2 spans 5 bases. Sequenced material: CD4+ T cells sorted from PBMCs, taken 45 days after the yellow fever booster vaccination. The DNA reads as follows: TGTGCCAGCAGCTTATCCCGGGGCTACGAGCAGTACTTC. It encodes CASSLSRGYEQYF. The entire variable domain, with the stretches around the CDR3 drawn from the reference TRBV7-2 and TRBJ2-7 proteins, is GAGVSQSPSNKVTEKGKDVELRCDPISGHTALYWYRQSLGQGLEFLIYFQGNSAPDKSGLPSDRFSAERTGGSVSTLTIQRTQQEDSAVYLCASSLSRGYEQYFGPGTRLTVT.